Listed below are T cell receptor beta chains from one sample, sequenced in a study of blood T cell repertoires in COVID-19. Method: immunoSEQ multiplex PCR; TCRdb's copy keeps in-frame clones and lacks some. This sample yields over 250,000 clones, of which 88% are seen a single time; roughly 2% belongs to the top ten. The sample taken for sequencing was PBMCs or T cells enriched from blood (not recorded which). The receptors shown here come from a woman aged 55 to 70 in a cohort exposed to, infected with or recovered from COVID-19 (not recorded which). CDR3s leave out the opening cysteine and the closing phenylalanine or tryptophan.

TRBV25-1 ASRRGTGNTPLH
TRBV5-1 ASSLYRSDNEQF
TRBV5-8 ASSPGQGTDTQY
TRBV28 ASRTAGPSPLH
TRBV28 ASSITGTGPSYEQY
TRBV7-9 ASSLSRGGYT
TRBV5-5 ASSLPGQGAYEQY
TRBV4-2 ASSPKVAGGTDTQY
TRBV9 ASSVWGTGADTQY
TRBV3-1/TRBV3-2 ASSQSDRGPYNEQF
TRBV5-1 ASSGGQTSGANVLT
TRBV5-6 ASSLLAGETPTARYTQY
TRBV7-2 ASSETTGLYTEAF
TRBV6-5 ASSYSRQGISYEQY
TRBV14 ASSQLQGRSDTQY
TRBV27 ASSLSTSGIQFNEQF
TRBV28 ASSLAGVYEQY
TRBV11-2 ASSSTGLYEQY
TRBV6-4 ASSDCGEGKEDSPLH
TRBV13 ASSFSGSSYEQY
TRBV21-1 ASSDRGYGYT
TRBV5-1 ASSLAPDGVSSYNEQF
TRBV5-1 ASSLAGQGNEKLF
TRBV2 ASSEARRAEQF
TRBV11-2 ASSSGETQY
TRBV5-6 ASSTNRVTDTQY